This T cell receptor beta chain emerged from a study of T cell responses to AZD1222 COVID-19 vaccine. Study background: Second-dose intervals near 4 or 12 weeks were combined.

Some clones are missing from TCRdb's copy, which holds only in-frame ones; the method was immunoSEQ multiplex PCR. Of about 120,000 clones listed, roughly 92% are singletons. Germline trimming cut 1 base from V and 4 bases from J; bases unmatched to any gene: 11. The CDR3 consists of 17 residues. Germline loops: CDR1 SGHTA, CDR2 FQGNSA. Study-wide results and limits: Clonal diversity may have been underestimated in mostly white British donors. The span of vaccine-associated CD4 TCRs extended across spike, with dominance at 160-218 and 743-854.

In the case of this clone: The antigen is undetermined.

V gene TRBV7-2 combines with J gene TRBJ1-1; 8 nucleotides agree with TRBD1. The sample here was peripheral blood, taken on day 0 of AZD1222 vaccination. The sequence was collected from an adult in good health. The CDR3: CASSLVGQGSGGTEAFF. The CDR3 nucleotides are TGTGCCAGCAGCTTAGTCGGACAGGGAAGCGGCGGCACTGAAGCTTTCTTT. The full variable domain, with the rest looked up from reference TRBV7-2 and TRBJ1-1, is GAGVSQSPSNKVTEKGKDVELRCDPISGHTALYWYRQSLGQGLEFLIYFQGNSAPDKSGLPSDRFSAERTGGSVSTLTIQRTQQEDSAVYLCASSLVGQGSGGTEAFFGQGTRLTVV.